One sample yielded the 31 T cell receptor beta chains listed below, sequenced in a study of cytomegalovirus exposure and HLA in healthy donors. The PCR contained 60 Vbeta and 13 Jbeta primers. Only in-frame clones appear in the TCRdb table, and some are missing; sequencing was by immunoSEQ multiplex PCR. The sample holds some 110,000 clones, around 64% seen once. Sequencing input: PBMCs. The source of these receptors is a woman younger than 45 in good health and CMV-seronegative.

This chain joins TRBV4-1 and TRBJ2-1, with a possible D match to TRBD1 (5 bases). The CDR3 length is 17 residues. Trimming took 3 bases from V and 0 from J, leaving 15 bases between them. Germline assignment: CDR1 MGHRA and CDR2 YSYEKL. CDR3 sequence (DNA): TGCGCCAGCAGCCACCCACGGCAGGGCGCCTCCTACAATGAGCAGTTCTTC. This encodes CASSHPRQGASYNEQFF.

The chain combines TRBV5-1 with TRBJ1-1, with TRBD1 matching over 7 bases. Germline V CDR1 and CDR2: SGHRS, YFSETQ. The CDR3 extends over 16 amino acids. After removal of 0 bases from V and 4 bases from J, the junction contained 9 bases not matched to a gene. CDR3 bases: TGCGCCAGCAGCTTGGGGACAGGAGGTCTCGGCACTGAAGCTTTCTTT. It encodes CASSLGTGGLGTEAFF.

The chain links TRBV2 to TRBJ2-2; possible D gene TRBD2, 6 bases. The germline gives CDR1 SNHLY, CDR2 FYNNEI. This CDR3 spans 12 amino acids. V shed 9 bases and J shed 7 bases, with 12 bases lying between them. DNA for the CDR3: TGTGCCAGTGGAGGGGTTGACGGGGAGCTGTTTTTT. It encodes CASGGVDGELFF.

This clone has a handful of counts. This rearrangement joins TRBV2 to TRBJ1-5, with no clear D. Per germline, CDR1 SNHLY and CDR2 FYNNEI. The CDR3 length is 14 residues. V dropped 2 bases and J dropped 4 bases, with 9 bases sitting between them. The CDR3 sequence is CASSETLRNQPQHF. DNA for the CDR3: TGTGCCAGCAGTGAAACTCTCAGGAATCAGCCCCAGCATTTT.

This chain connects TRBV19 to TRBJ1-2; 8 bases fit TRBD1. The CDR3 loop spans 13 amino acids. Germline lookup yields CDR1 LNHDA and CDR2 SQIVND (reference sequence). V gave up 2 bases and J gave up 4 bases; unmatched junction bases: 0. The CDR3 DNA sequence: TGTGCCAGTAGTATAACAGGGGGCTATGGCTACACCTTC. Its translation: CASSITGGYGYTF.

This clone was detected once. This chain uses TRBV15 with TRBJ2-4; no definite D call. Looked up from germline, CDR1 is LNHNV and CDR2 is YYDKDF (reference sequence). The length of the CDR3 is 12 residues. V lost 1 base to trimming and J lost 6 bases, with 4 bases between them. CDR3 nucleotide sequence: TGTGCCACCAGCAGAGCCGGAAACATTCAGTACTTC. Its translation is CATSRAGNIQYF.

This chain joins TRBV6-1 and TRBJ2-4; possibly TRBD2 for D (6 bases). V was pared by 2 bases and J by 5 bases, with 7 bases between. The germline V gene encodes CDR1 MNHNS and CDR2 SASEGT. This CDR3 spans 13 amino acids. The CDR3 spells CASSEREQNIQYF. CDR3 DNA: TGTGCCAGCAGTGAACGGGAGCAAAACATTCAGTACTTC.

The chain employs TRBV6-1 and TRBJ2-5, with D possibly being TRBD2 (6 bases). Per the germline V gene, CDR1 is MNHNS and CDR2 is SASEGT. The germline V and J ends were trimmed by 4 bases and 6 bases, with 21 bases remaining between them. The CDR3 length is 16 residues. The chain's CDR3 is CASSGTVWGGEKTQYF. The CDR3 DNA follows: TGTGCCAGCAGTGGTACGGTTTGGGGCGGGGAAAAGACCCAGTACTTC.

This clone was recorded a few times. The chain carries TRBV9 and TRBJ2-7; D gene uncertain. CDR1 is SGDLS and CDR2 is YYNGEE in the germline V gene. The CDR3 runs 11 residues. The V gene lost 3 bases and the J gene lost 4 bases, with 5 bases spanning the gap. Written as DNA, the CDR3 is TGTGCCAGCAGCGAGACTTACGAGCAGTACTTC. This codes for CASSETYEQYF.

This clone was found once. In DNA, the CDR3 is TGTGCCAGCAGCGAGGGGACAGGGAACACTGAAGCTTTCTTT. Translation: CASSEGTGNTEAFF. The rearrangement joins TRBV9 to TRBJ1-1; TRBD1 matches 8 bases. Germline loops: CDR1 SGDLS, CDR2 YYNGEE. This CDR3 spans 14 amino acids. With 3 bases clipped from V and 1 base from J, the junction kept 2 bases outside the gene matches.

This clone has a handful of counts. The chain joins TRBV29-1 to TRBJ2-7; no firm D call. The CDR3 extends over 13 amino acids. Trimming took off 5 bases at V and 4 bases at J, with 15 bases between the two ends. The germline CDR1 and CDR2 sequences are SQVTM and ANQGSEA. The CDR3 DNA follows: TGCAGCGTTTTGAAGCCTGCAACGTACGAGCAGTACTTC. Translation: CSVLKPATYEQYF.

The chain's CDR3 is CASSLKGSRGTGELFF. The CDR3 coding sequence is TGTGCCAGCAGCTTAAAAGGGTCAAGGGGGACCGGGGAGCTGTTTTTT. The chain uses TRBV7-3 and TRBJ2-2; possible D gene TRBD1, 6 bases. The V and J ends lost 1 base and 5 bases respectively, with 14 bases between them. Germline-derived CDR1 and CDR2 are SGHTA and FQGTGA. The CDR3 spans 16 residues.

This clone was seen a few times. The gene calls are TRBV5-6 and TRBJ1-2, with D uncertain. Trimming took off 3 bases at V and 4 bases at J, with 7 bases between the two ends. CDR3 length: 12 amino acids. Germline V CDR1 and CDR2: SGHDT, YYEEEE. The CDR3 DNA reads as TGTGCCAGCAGCTCTGACATCTATGGCTACACCTTC. This translates into CASSSDIYGYTF. The full variable domain, rest sourced from reference TRBV5-6 and TRBJ1-2, is DAGVTQSPTHLIKTRGQQVTLRCSPKSGHDTVSWYQQALGQGPQFIFQYYEEEERQRGNFPDRFSGHQFPNYSSELNVNALLLGDSALYLCASSSDIYGYTFGSGTRLTVV.

This chain uses TRBV7-3 with TRBJ2-1; 10 bases agree with TRBD1. With V trimmed by 5 bases and J by 12 bases, 10 bases remained unmatched. There are 14 residues in the CDR3. Germline CDR1 SGHTA, CDR2 FQGTGA. The CDR3: CASSTGTGEAVQFF. CDR3 nucleotides: TGTGCCAGCAGCACCGGGACAGGGGAGGCGGTGCAGTTCTTC.

The rearrangement uses TRBV7-9 and TRBJ2-7; 9 bases line up with TRBD2. Germline V gene data show CDR1 as SEHNR and CDR2 as FQNEAQ (reference sequence). This CDR3 is built from 16 residues. V shed 5 bases, J shed 4 bases, and the junction held 12 bases outside the gene matches. The CDR3 sequence: CASSPREGSGRYEQYF. The DNA of the CDR3 is TGTGCCAGCAGCCCCCGGGAAGGTAGCGGGAGATACGAGCAGTACTTC.

V and J are TRBV10-3 and TRBJ2-3, with TRBD2 matching over 8 bases. Looked up from germline, CDR1 is ENHRY and CDR2 is SYGVKD. V trimming: 3 bases; J trimming: 3 bases; junction bases outside the gene matches: 8. The CDR3 runs 16 residues. CDR3 DNA sequence: TGTGCCATCAGTGATCCAACTAGCGGAGGAACAGATACGCAGTATTTT. Residues: CAISDPTSGGTDTQYF.

The gene calls are TRBV19 and TRBJ2-1; 10 nucleotides align to TRBD2. J gave up 11 bases and V 3 bases, and 16 bases lay outside the gene matches. Per the germline V gene, CDR1 is LNHDA and CDR2 is SQIVND (reference sequence). The CDR3 sequence is 17 residues long. The CDR3 coding sequence is TGTGCCAGTAGTATCGCAGCGGGAGGGCCAGTTGCACGGAAGCAGTTCTTC. Encoded protein: CASSIAAGGPVARKQFF.

The chain joins TRBV7-8 to TRBJ2-1; TRBD2 aligns across 7 bases. In germline, CDR1 is SGHVS, CDR2 FQNEAQ. This CDR3 comprises 15 residues. V shed 1 base and J 6 bases; nucleotides not matched to a gene: 6. CDR3 DNA sequence: TGTGCCAGCAGCTTAGTTGGTGGGGGGGTCAATGAGCAGTTCTTC. Translation: CASSLVGGGVNEQFF. Supplemented by reference TRBV7-8 and TRBJ2-1, the full variable domain reads GAGVSQSPRYKVAKRGQDVALRCDPISGHVSLFWYQQALGQGPEFLTYFQNEAQLDKSGLPSDRFFAERPEGSVSTLKIQRTQQEDSAVYLCASSLVGGGVNEQFFGPGTRLTVL.

This clone occurred a few times. This rearrangement joins TRBV7-9 to TRBJ1-6; TRBD1 matches at 10 bases. The V segment lost 0 bases and the J segment 5 bases; nucleotides outside the gene matches: 4. The CDR3 length is 17 residues. Germline V gene data show CDR1 as SEHNR and CDR2 as FQNEAQ (reference sequence). DNA of the CDR3: TGTGCCAGCAGCTTAGCGGGACAGGGGAAGGATAATTCACCCCTCCACTTT. Protein product: CASSLAGQGKDNSPLHF.

This clone has just a few counts. The rearrangement uses TRBV4-3 and TRBJ2-3, with no clear D. The CDR3 contains 15 residues. Per germline, CDR1 LGHNA and CDR2 YSLEER. V lost 1 base, J lost 2 bases, and 10 bases lay in between. The DNA of the CDR3 is TGCGCCAGCAGCCAAGTCACCGGTTCCACAGATACGCAGTATTTT. Amino acids: CASSQVTGSTDTQYF.

This sequence joins TRBV11-2 and TRBJ2-7; the match to TRBD2 covers 12 bases. Germline CDR1 and CDR2: SGHAT and FQNNGV. The V segment lost 1 base and the J segment 4 bases; nucleotides outside the gene matches: 2. This CDR3 is 15 amino acids long. This chain's CDR3 is CASSLGLAGVYEQYF. The CDR3 region has the DNA TGTGCCAGCAGCTTAGGACTAGCGGGAGTGTACGAGCAGTACTTC.

This clone was detected only a few times. The J gene is TRBJ2-3, the V gene TRBV2; D ambiguous. Per the germline V gene, CDR1 is SNHLY and CDR2 is FYNNEI. CDR3 length equals 13 residues. V dropped 2 bases and J dropped 6 bases, with 9 bases sitting between them. CDR3 in DNA: TGTGCCAGCAGTGAAACTCTTTTCGATACGCAGTATTTT. Translated: CASSETLFDTQYF.

The V gene is TRBV30, the J gene TRBJ2-4, with TRBD1 as a possible D gene (6 bases). Germline V gene sequence: CDR1 GTSNPN, CDR2 SVGIG (reference sequence). The V and J ends lost 0 bases and 0 bases respectively, with 9 bases between them. The CDR3 contains 15 residues. The chain's CDR3 is CAWSVQGLAKNIQYF. In DNA form, the CDR3 reads TGTGCCTGGAGTGTACAGGGATTAGCCAAAAACATTCAGTACTTC.

CDR3 nucleotide sequence: TGTGCCAGCAGTGAAGAGGCAGGGCGATACTATGGCTACACCTTC. Its translation: CASSEEAGRYYGYTF. The chain links TRBV6-1 to TRBJ1-2; weak D call: TRBD1 (5 bases). Trimming removed 1 base from V and 3 bases from J, with 12 bases in between. Germline V gene data show CDR1 as MNHNS and CDR2 as SASEGT. The CDR3 extends over 15 amino acids.

Written as DNA, the CDR3 is TGTGCCAGCAGCTCCCAGCTGCAGGGGGGTTCACCCCTCCACTTT. Amino acids: CASSSQLQGGSPLHF. This chain links TRBV11-2 with TRBJ1-6; TRBD1 aligns across 7 bases. The CDR3 extends over 15 amino acids. J was trimmed by 9 bases and V by 4 bases; bases with no gene match: 9. Germline CDR1 reads SGHAT; CDR2 reads FQNNGV.

This clone has a handful of counts. J is TRBJ1-1 and V is TRBV25-1; D gene unclear. The CDR3 consists of 12 residues. V was pared by 8 bases and J by 2 bases, with 9 bases between. Germline V gives CDR1 MGHDK, CDR2 SYGVNS. The CDR3 is CASSPGNTEAFF. The CDR3 bases are TGTGCCAGCTCCCCGGGAAACACTGAAGCTTTCTTT. Together with reference TRBV25-1 and TRBJ1-1, the CDR3 gives the full variable domain: EADIYQTPRYLVIGTGKKITLECSQTMGHDKMYWYQQDPGMELHLIHYSYGVNSTEKGDLSSESTVSRIRTEHFPLTLESARPSHTSQYLCASSPGNTEAFFGQGTRLTVV.

This clone was recorded a few times. J is TRBJ2-3 and V is TRBV7-6; D perhaps matches TRBD2 (6 bases). Germline lookup yields CDR1 SGHVS and CDR2 FNYEAQ. The length of the CDR3 is 14 residues. Trimming stripped 3 bases from V and 6 bases from J, with 13 bases between. The CDR3 DNA reads TGTGCCAGCAGCTTGTCGGGAGAGGGGGATACGCAGTATTTT. This translates into CASSLSGEGDTQYF.

V and J are TRBV28 and TRBJ1-5; 7 bases map to TRBD1. Per germline, CDR1 MDHEN and CDR2 SYDVKM. The CDR3 runs 15 residues. After removal of 6 bases from V and 0 bases from J, the junction contained 5 bases not matched to a gene. The chain's CDR3 is CASRPQGHSNQPQHF. The CDR3 region has the DNA TGTGCCAGCAGACCACAGGGGCATAGCAATCAGCCCCAGCATTTT.

The J gene is TRBJ2-1, the V gene TRBV11-1; 7 bases fit TRBD2. CDR1 is SGHAT, CDR2 FQDESV, per germline (reference sequence). Trimming cost V 2 bases and J 7 bases; bases outside gene matches: 5. This CDR3 is 14 amino acids long. CDR3 loop: CASSLSGGGNEQFF. The CDR3 DNA sequence: TGTGCCAGCAGCTTATCGGGAGGAGGTAATGAGCAGTTCTTC.

This clone was observed a handful of times. This rearrangement joins TRBV28 to TRBJ2-7; D may be TRBD1 (5 bases). This CDR3 has 12 residues. Trimming stripped 4 bases from V and 4 bases from J, with 8 bases between. Looked up from germline, CDR1 is MDHEN and CDR2 is SYDVKM. The CDR3 DNA sequence: TGTGCCAGCAGTTCCGGACAATACGAGCAGTACTTC. Encoded protein: CASSSGQYEQYF.

V gene TRBV5-5 combines with J gene TRBJ1-1; D unclear. V was pared by 0 bases and J by 4 bases, with 7 bases between. In germline, CDR1 is SGHKS, CDR2 YYEKEE (reference sequence). There are 13 residues in the CDR3. For the CDR3, the DNA is TGTGCCAGCAGCTTGGGCGGAGGCACTGAAGCTTTCTTT. Amino acids: CASSLGGGTEAFF.